Detailed here is one T cell receptor (beta chain). In this sample, this clonotype turned up many times. Its antigen is still unknown. The input lacks base qualities; no much larger clone sits a single base away. Library creation used 5' RACE. TCRdb lists the instrument as NextSeq 500. To allow correction of PCR and sequencing errors, the TCR library protocol tagged every TCR cDNA molecule with a unique molecular identifier. In the original analysis: TCR identification, UMI-based error correction and CDR3 extraction were performed with Decombinator tools. Expanded TCRs were defined as those above a frequency of 2 per 1,000, corresponding to the top 1% of the tumor frequency distribution. Renyi diversity was computed with the R vegan package after each repertoire had been subsampled 100 times to 5,000 TCRs. CDR3 similarity networks were built from amino acid triplet string-kernel similarity, connecting CDR3s with pairwise similarity above 0.82. TCRdb redid the processing of the public reads, applying fastp at Q25 and MiXCR, and retained in-frame beta chains. Each record represents a unique CDR3 protein, reported with the most common genes and DNA among its rows. Here the V and J calls rest on TCRdb's processing, not on the authors' analysis. Here the sample has roughly 8,000 distinct CDR3 sequences; roughly 5.9% occur a single time. Of the sample, over 35% is held by the ten largest clones.

This record belongs to a study of spatial heterogeneity in lung cancer (dated by TCRdb to the late 2010s). With regard to the full study: More beta-chain than alpha-chain transcripts were consistently detected, likely reflecting higher beta-chain transcript abundance. In the raw uncorrected reads, each unique combination of TCR and UMI appeared more than ten times on average. In non-small cell lung cancer, the study quantitatively compared TCR alpha and beta repertoires across several tumor regions, matched nontumor lung, and blood. Nonsynonymous mutation counts, determined by whole-exome sequencing of tumor tissue, were related to features of the TCR repertoire. Both alpha and beta chains were TCR-sequenced in hundreds of tumor regions, 64 matched nontumor lung samples and around 50 PBMC samples obtained at surgery.

The paper's findings and limits, for the study overall: Ubiquitous expanded tumor TCRs showed up in blood more often at tumor resection than at routine follow-up. Confirming at a functional level the hypothesis that regional TCRs recognize regional mutations was considered to require additional single-cell paired TCR alpha and beta sequencing.

Interpreted using the paper, the time point label stands for: sample taken at primary tumor resection. Without any cell sorting, TCR sequencing was performed on whole RNA extracted either from tumor and nontumor lung tissue or from cryopreserved PBMC samples. The donors were more than 65 patients from the lung TRACERx cohort who had early-stage, untreated non-small cell lung cancer. Only patients with enough RNA available from two or more tumor regions were chosen for TCR sequencing. Clipping removes 2 bases from V and 11 bases from J, with 7 as the unmatched junction base count. The germline V gene specifies SQVTM as CDR1 and ANQGSEA as CDR2. The cysteine opens and the phenylalanine closes a CDR3 of 12 amino acids. This entry keeps only the CDR3 DNA: 36 bases, framed from base 1.

The origin of this receptor is a male donor with early-stage non-small cell lung cancer. The chain is made from TRBV29-1 and TRBJ1-1, with 8 central nucleotides matching TRBD1. This specimen was PBMCs, taken at surgery. The DNA reads as follows: TGCAGCGTTGAATCCAGGGGGCGTGGGGCTTTCTTT. This gives the protein CSVESRGRGAFF. The full variable domain, completed from the reference TRBV29-1 and TRBJ1-1 proteins outside the CDR3, reads SAVISQKPSRDICQRGTSLTIQCQVDSQVTMMFWYRQQPGQSLTLIATANQGSEATYESGFVIDKFPISRPNLTFSTLTVSNMSPEDSSIYLCSVESRGRGAFFGQGTRLTVV.